These 32 T cell receptor beta chains were sequenced from one sample in a study of blood T cells in healthy people across ages. Sample-barcoded 5' priming and a J-beta primer mix drove a second PCR of roughly 7 to 11 cycles. TCRdb processed the 5' RACE reads anew with MiXCR; each CDR3 protein has one entry. The repertoire has over 700,000 distinct CDR3 sequences, around 25% of them found once; the top ten carry roughly 9%. This same sample was also part of a study on T cells of mothers and their children.

The sequenced sample was blood. All receptors come from a boy younger than 18 in good health.

This clonotype was picked up a small number of times. The chain uses TRBV7-9 and TRBJ1-5, with 8 bases that match TRBD1. CDR3 size: 14 residues. V lost 6 bases, J lost 3 bases, and 4 bases stayed unmatched. The germline gives CDR1 SEHNR, CDR2 FQNEAQ (reference sequence). Here the CDR3 reads CASSMGQANQPQHF. The CDR3 bases are TGTGCCAGCAGTATGGGACAGGCCAATCAGCCCCAGCATTTT.

The chain has TRBV13 and TRBJ1-2, with D hard to call. With 5 bases removed from V and 4 bases from J, the gap between germline ends came to 14 bases. The CDR3 is 14 residues long. The germline gives CDR1 PRHDT, CDR2 FYEKMQ (reference sequence). CDR3 in amino acids: CASSRPEASYGYTF. CDR3 DNA sequence: TGTGCCAGCAGCCGCCCGGAAGCTAGCTATGGCTACACCTTC.

V gene TRBV6-6 combines with J gene TRBJ2-7; 12 nucleotides line up with TRBD2. The CDR3 is 14 residues long. The J segment lost 0 bases and the V segment lost 8 bases, leaving 2 bases of the junction unmatched. Per the germline V gene, CDR1 is MNHNY and CDR2 is SVGAGI (reference sequence). As DNA, the CDR3 is TGTGCCAGCGGACTAGCGGGGAGCTCCTACGAGCAGTACTTC. Amino acids: CASGLAGSSYEQYF.

The chain couples TRBV2 to TRBJ1-2, with D perhaps matching TRBD1 (6 bases). The CDR3 totals 13 residues. From germline, CDR1 is SNHLY and CDR2 FYNNEI. The V gene lost 6 bases and the J gene lost 5 bases, with 13 bases spanning the gap. The CDR3 protein is CASRGDIIYGYTF. In DNA form, the CDR3 reads TGTGCCAGCAGGGGGGACATTATATATGGCTACACCTTC.

This chain links TRBV10-3 with TRBJ2-3; 14 bases fit TRBD2. Germline V lookup: CDR1 ENHRY, CDR2 SYGVKD. The CDR3 has 16 amino acids. V was clipped by 5 bases and J by 6 bases; unmatched bases: 7. CDR3 loop: CAISPGLAGGADTQYF. CDR3 in DNA: TGTGCCATCAGTCCCGGACTAGCGGGAGGAGCGGATACGCAGTATTTT.

This chain's CDR3 is CASSFSGGSFYEQYF. The CDR3 DNA sequence: TGTGCCAGCAGCTTCTCAGGGGGCTCATTTTACGAGCAGTACTTC. The genes are TRBV7-2 and TRBJ2-7; TRBD1 agrees at 8 bases. The V gene end was trimmed by 3 bases and the J gene end by 4 bases; junction bases not matched to a gene: 8. Germline CDR1 SGHTA, CDR2 FQGNSA. The CDR3 has 15 residues.

The chain couples TRBV24-1 to TRBJ2-2; D is possibly TRBD2 (5 bases). V lost 3 bases to trimming and J lost 1 base, with 8 bases between them. CDR1 is KGHDR, CDR2 SFDVKD, per germline. This CDR3 spans 15 amino acids. CDR3 nucleotides: TGTGCCACCAGTGATCCTAGCCAGAACACCGGGGAGCTGTTTTTT. Translation gives CATSDPSQNTGELFF.

J is TRBJ2-5 and V is TRBV3-1, with a tentative D call TRBD1 (5 bases). The end of the DNA is better explained by TRBJ2-1, so the J call may be wrong. The CDR3 extends over 16 amino acids. CDR1 and CDR2 (germline): LGHDT, YNNKEL (reference sequence). The CDR3 sequence: CASSHPAVWGGNEQFF. The CDR3 nucleotides are TGTGCCAGCAGCCATCCCGCCGTCTGGGGCGGAAATGAGCAGTTCTTC.

V and J are TRBV9 and TRBJ2-7; a weak D match, TRBD1 (6 bases). This CDR3 has 15 amino acids. Germline CDR1 is SGDLS and CDR2 is YYNGEE. Trimming removed 0 bases from V and 2 bases from J, with 12 bases in between. CDR3 nucleotides: TGTGCCAGCAGCGTAGGAGGACAGCGAACCTACGAGCAGTACTTC. Its protein is CASSVGGQRTYEQYF. Drawing the rest from reference TRBV9 and TRBJ2-7, the complete variable domain is DSGVTQTPKHLITATGQRVTLRCSPRSGDLSVYWYQQSLDQGLQFLIQYYNGEERAKGNILERFSAQQFPDLHSELNLSSLELGDSALYFCASSVGGQRTYEQYFGPGTRLTVT.

The chain combines TRBV20-1 with TRBJ2-7, with D perhaps TRBD1 (6 bases). Germline V gene lookup returns CDR1 DFQATT and CDR2 SNEGSKA (reference sequence). The CDR3 totals 15 residues. V lost 3 bases to trimming and J lost 2 bases, with 17 bases between them. The CDR3 DNA reads TGCAGTGCTAGGGCTCGAGCAGGGGCCACCTACGAGCAGTACTTC. This translates into CSARARAGATYEQYF.

This clonotype was counted a few times. The chain combines TRBV7-6 with TRBJ2-7; D tentatively reads TRBD1 or TRBD2 (6 bases each). The V and J ends lost 8 bases and 4 bases respectively, with 9 bases between them. The CDR3 extends over 11 amino acids. Per germline, CDR1 SGHVS and CDR2 FNYEAQ. CDR3 amino acids: CASGGTYEQYF. The CDR3 DNA is TGTGCCAGCGGGGGGACATACGAGCAGTACTTC. Looking up the rest from reference TRBV7-6 and TRBJ2-7 gives the full variable domain: GAGVSQSPRYKVTKRGQDVALRCDPISGHVSLYWYRQALGQGPEFLTYFNYEAQQDKSGLPNDRFSAERPEGSISTLTIQRTEQRDSAMYRCASGGTYEQYFGPGTRLTVT.

The gene calls are TRBV13 and TRBJ2-5; perhaps TRBD1 as D (5 bases). The DNA end is a closer match to TRBJ2-1, so the J assignment may be wrong. This CDR3 spans 11 amino acids. Germline CDR1 and CDR2: PRHDT and FYEKMQ (reference sequence). The CDR3 loop reads CASSLYRYQFF. The DNA of the CDR3 is TGTGCCAGCAGCCTCTACAGGTACCAGTTCTTC.

The chain is built from TRBV5-1 and TRBJ2-7, with 10 bases lining up with TRBD1. With 3 bases clipped from V and 6 bases from J, the junction kept 6 bases outside the gene matches. The CDR3 has 14 amino acids. Germline values: CDR1 SGHRS, CDR2 YFSETQ. CDR3 in DNA: TGCGCCAGCAGCTGGGGGACAGGGGCCCGCGAGCAGTACTTC. Protein: CASSWGTGAREQYF.

This chain uses TRBV4-2 with TRBJ2-2; the D is unclear. Trimming pared 3 bases from V and 1 base from J, leaving 12 bases between. The CDR3 loop spans 16 amino acids. Germline CDR1 LGHNA, CDR2 YNFKEQ. The CDR3 nucleotides read TGTGCCAGCAGCCAGGGCCTGGGCGAGAACACCGGGGAGCTGTTTTTT. This sequence encodes CASSQGLGENTGELFF.

This chain links TRBV25-1 with TRBJ2-3; D possibly corresponds to TRBD2 (6 bases). V was trimmed by 1 base and J by 2 bases, leaving 22 bases between them. CDR3 length: 19 residues. Germline V gene lookup returns CDR1 MGHDK and CDR2 SYGVNS. CDR3 in amino acids: CASSEFTSMEGEDTDTQYF. CDR3 nucleotides: TGTGCCAGCAGTGAATTCACCTCGATGGAGGGAGAGGACACAGATACGCAGTATTTT.

This chain uses TRBV7-2 with TRBJ2-5; either TRBD1 or TRBD2 may fit D (5 bases each). The J call may be mistaken, given a closer DNA end match to TRBJ2-1. Germline V gene sequence: CDR1 SGHTA, CDR2 FQGNSA. This CDR3 is 16 amino acids long. In DNA, the CDR3 is TGTGCCAGCAGCCTAGACATGGGGGACCCCTACAATGAGCAGTTCTTC. It yields the protein CASSLDMGDPYNEQFF.

This chain uses TRBV7-9 with TRBJ2-6; no firm D call. The CDR3 loop spans 16 amino acids. Between the trimmed V and J ends, which lost 1 base and 2 bases, there was a span of 9 bases. Germline CDR1 SEHNR, CDR2 FQNEAQ (reference sequence). The CDR3 reads CASSLGSTTGANVLTF. In nucleotides, the CDR3 is TGTGCCAGCAGCTTAGGATCGACGACTGGGGCCAACGTCCTGACTTTC.

V and J are TRBV4-3 and TRBJ1-2; no clear D. The germline V gene encodes CDR1 LGHNA and CDR2 YSLEER. CDR3 length: 15 residues. V was shortened by 0 bases and J by 6 bases, with 14 bases between the two germline ends. CDR3 sequence (DNA): TGCGCCAGCAGCCAAGATCTATCGCTACCGAATGGCTACACCTTC. Residues: CASSQDLSLPNGYTF.

Only a few counts were recorded for this clonotype. The chain is built from TRBV7-9 and TRBJ1-4; no reliable D call. This CDR3 is built from 15 residues. Per germline, CDR1 SEHNR and CDR2 FQNEAQ (reference sequence). Trimming removed 2 bases from V and 4 bases from J, with 11 bases in between. This CDR3 reads CASSLSQTNNEKLFF. In DNA, the CDR3 is TGTGCCAGCAGCTTATCGCAGACGAATAATGAAAAACTGTTTTTT.

This clonotype has just a few counts. The chain uses TRBV4-1 and TRBJ2-5; maybe TRBD1 (7 bases). The assigned J gene may be wrong: the sequence end matches TRBJ2-1 better. Germline V CDR1 and CDR2: MGHRA, YSYEKL. The CDR3 consists of 12 residues. DNA of the CDR3: TGCGCCAGCAGCCTACAGGGGAGGGAGCAGTTCTTC. This encodes CASSLQGREQFF.

The chain is built from TRBV5-1 and TRBJ2-5, with D unresolved. Germline values: CDR1 SGHRS, CDR2 YFSETQ. The CDR3 covers 14 residues. With 1 base removed from V and 0 bases from J, the gap between germline ends came to 7 bases. CDR3 sequence reads: CASSLWSHQETQYF. In DNA form, the CDR3 reads TGCGCCAGCAGCTTGTGGAGCCACCAAGAGACCCAGTACTTC.

This chain uses TRBV6-1 with TRBJ2-5, with 7 bases fitting TRBD1. Judging by the DNA end, TRBJ2-7 fits better; the J call may be wrong. From germline, CDR1 is MNHNS and CDR2 SASEGT. The CDR3 is 13 residues long. The CDR3, as DNA: TGTGCCAGCATCCAGGGGGACTCCTACGAGCAGTACTTC. This translates into CASIQGDSYEQYF.

This clonotype was seen more than once but under ten times. The chain employs TRBV12-5 and TRBJ2-5; 9 positions agree with TRBD2. V was clipped by 2 bases and J by 5 bases; unmatched bases: 6. This CDR3 spans 15 amino acids. The germline CDR1 and CDR2 sequences are LGHNT and FRNRAP. The CDR3 bases are TGTGCTAGTGGTTTGTATGTAGCGGGAGAGGAGACCCAGTACTTC. Translation gives CASGLYVAGEETQYF.

V usage is TRBV3-1 and J usage is TRBJ2-1; 7 positions match TRBD1. This CDR3 contains 15 residues. The germline gives CDR1 LGHDT, CDR2 YNNKEL (reference sequence). The V and J ends lost 6 bases and 2 bases, in that order; junction bases with no gene match: 7. In nucleotides, the CDR3 is TGTGCCAGCAGTCGGGACAGACCTGCCTACAATGAGCAGTTCTTC. It codes for CASSRDRPAYNEQFF.

This clonotype was picked up a small number of times. The CDR3 DNA follows: TGTGCCAGCAGCTTACTCGACAAAACCGGGGAGCTGTTTTTT. Encoded protein: CASSLLDKTGELFF. The chain couples TRBV7-3 to TRBJ2-2; D gene uncertain. The germline V gene has CDR1 SGHTA and CDR2 FQGTGA. V lost 2 bases and J lost 5, with 9 bases in between. The CDR3 is made up of 14 amino acids.

This sequence joins TRBV20-1 and TRBJ2-5; 11 bases fit TRBD2. The end of the DNA is better explained by TRBJ2-7, so the J call may be wrong. CDR1 is DFQATT, CDR2 SNEGSKA, per germline (reference sequence). The CDR3 totals 14 residues. CDR3: CSAIPSGGRYEQYF. The DNA of the CDR3 is TGCAGTGCTATCCCTAGCGGGGGGCGGTACGAGCAGTACTTC.

The rearrangement links TRBV29-1 to TRBJ1-2; D gene unclear. The germline CDR1 and CDR2 sequences are SQVTM and ANQGSEA. The CDR3 is 14 residues long. Trimming left V 0 bases short and J 7 bases short, with 15 bases between. The CDR3 DNA follows: TGCAGCGTTGAAGAGTCAGACCTTATCGGTGGCTACACCTTC. Encoded protein: CSVEESDLIGGYTF.

On this clonotype: The junction does not match germline at one end; this may be a read error. The J gene is TRBJ2-3, the V gene TRBV7-3, with 11 bases lining up with TRBD2. Germline values: CDR1 SGHTA, CDR2 FQGTGA. The CDR3 runs 14 residues. The CDR3 loop reads CASSALTSGGPLEF. CDR3 bases: TGTGCCAGCAGCGCACTTACTAGCGGGGGCCCCCTAGAGTTT.

Only a few counts were recorded for this clonotype. The chain couples TRBV29-1 to TRBJ2-6; the match to TRBD1 covers 7 bases. The junction had 7 bases not matched to a gene; V was cut back by 5 bases and J by 0 bases. Germline values: CDR1 SQVTM, CDR2 ANQGSEA. This CDR3 spans 16 amino acids. The CDR3 sequence is CSVYGTAPSGANVLTF. CDR3 DNA: TGCAGCGTTTATGGGACAGCCCCCTCTGGGGCCAACGTCCTGACTTTC.

This clonotype came up a few times. The chain recombines TRBV6-5 with TRBJ1-5; D perhaps matches TRBD1 (6 bases). The CDR3 has 13 amino acids. Trimming left V 4 bases short and J 7 bases short, with 11 bases between. Germline loops: CDR1 MNHEY, CDR2 SVGAGI. This CDR3 reads CASSFGRGQPQHF. The CDR3 DNA is TGTGCCAGCAGTTTTGGCAGGGGCCAGCCCCAGCATTTT.

This clonotype has a handful of counts. The conserved phenylalanine or tryptophan is not found at the CDR3 terminus, so this likely reflects a read error. The J gene is TRBJ2-7, the V gene TRBV9, with TRBD2 identical over 10 bases. The V gene's germline CDR1 is SGDLS and CDR2 YYNGEE. The CDR3 is made up of 14 amino acids. Losses at the gene ends were 0 bases for V and 7 bases for J; bases not matched to a gene: 4. CDR3 in amino acids: CASSVESLAGEQYL. The CDR3 coding sequence is TGTGCCAGCAGCGTAGAGTCACTAGCGGGGGAGCAGTACCTC.

CDR3 bases: TGCGCCAGCAGCTTGGTTGATTATTACAATGAGCAGTTCTTC. It is translated as CASSLVDYYNEQFF. The J gene is TRBJ2-1, the V gene TRBV5-1; D is undetermined. V lost 0 bases to trimming and J lost 4 bases, with 8 bases between them. CDR3 size: 14 residues. Germline V gene lookup returns CDR1 SGHRS and CDR2 YFSETQ.